The 30 T cell receptor beta chains in this list originate from one sample, sequenced in a study of T-cell reconstitution after alpha-beta-depleted transplantation in children. TCRbeta library construction was performed incorporating unique molecular identifiers. Each CDR3 protein gets one entry after TCRdb re-called the PCR reads with MiXCR. The sample contains 530,000 or so distinct CDR3 sequences, 27% of which appear only once. The specimen comprised PBMCs, sampled before TCRalphabeta/CD19-depleted stem cell transplant. The source of these receptors is a boy under three years old with Wiskott-Aldrich syndrome, due to receive a stem cell transplant.

V is TRBV5-1 and J is TRBJ1-1, with TRBD1 as a possible D gene (5 bases). There are 15 residues in the CDR3. V lost 7 bases to trimming and J lost 0 bases, with 16 bases between them. In germline, CDR1 is SGHRS, CDR2 YFSETQ. CDR3 in amino acids: CASRRGTGMNTEAFF. CDR3 coding DNA: TGCGCCAGCCGCCGGGGGACGGGTATGAACACTGAAGCTTTCTTT.

The rearrangement uses TRBV5-1 and TRBJ2-2; 9 positions agree with TRBD1. CDR1 SGHRS and CDR2 YFSETQ come from the germline V gene. The CDR3 runs to 15 residues. After removal of 3 bases from V and 5 bases from J, the junction contained 5 bases not matched to a gene. CDR3 DNA: TGCGCCAGCAGCTGGGGACAGGGATGGACCGGGGAGCTGTTTTTT. Protein product: CASSWGQGWTGELFF. Full variable domain (rest looked up from reference TRBV5-1 and TRBJ2-2): KAGVTQTPRYLIKTRGQQVTLSCSPISGHRSVSWYQQTPGQGLQFLFEYFSETQRNKGNFPGRFSGRQFSNSRSEMNVSTLELGDSALYLCASSWGQGWTGELFFGEGSRLTVL.

This clonotype was counted between two and nine times. This chain connects TRBV5-4 to TRBJ1-1; weak D call: TRBD1 (5 bases). The CDR3 totals 14 residues. With 1 base removed from V and 6 bases from J, the gap between germline ends came to 13 bases. CDR1 is SGHNT and CDR2 is YYREEE in the germline V gene (reference sequence). As DNA, the CDR3 is TGTGCCAGCAGCTTGCTGGCAGGGAGCCCTGAAGCTTTCTTT. It translates to CASSLLAGSPEAFF.

The gene calls are TRBV12-3 or TRBV12-4 and TRBJ2-2; 8 positions match TRBD2. The CDR3 runs to 16 residues. J gave up 6 bases and V 2 bases, and 8 bases lay outside the gene matches. Here the CDR3 reads CASSLKSGLDPGELFF. The DNA for the CDR3 is TGTGCCAGCAGTTTAAAGTCGGGACTAGACCCCGGGGAGCTGTTTTTT.

This clonotype was seen a few times. The rearrangement joins TRBV19 to TRBJ1-2, with D uncertain. Germline values: CDR1 LNHDA, CDR2 SQIVND (reference sequence). The CDR3 has 11 amino acids. Trimming removed 7 bases at V and 8 bases at J, with 11 bases between. This CDR3 is CASTIRGGYTF. The DNA for the CDR3 is TGTGCCAGTACGATTCGAGGAGGCTACACCTTC.

This chain connects TRBV10-3 to TRBJ2-7; 12 bases agree with TRBD2. Germline V gene lookup returns CDR1 ENHRY and CDR2 SYGVKD. This CDR3 has 16 amino acids. V shed 6 bases and J 2 bases; nucleotides not matched to a gene: 8. The CDR3 loop is CAISRRTSGITYEQYF. CDR3 DNA: TGTGCCATCAGCAGACGGACTAGCGGGATTACCTACGAGCAGTACTTC.

The sample holds a few counts of this clonotype. The chain couples TRBV5-1 to TRBJ1-1; no clear D gene. This CDR3 is 14 amino acids long. Deletions cut 0 bases from V and 4 bases from J, with 10 bases between. From germline, CDR1 is SGHRS and CDR2 YFSETQ. In DNA, the CDR3 is TGCGCCAGCAGCTTGGGGTCAGCTCCCACTGAAGCTTTCTTT. It encodes CASSLGSAPTEAFF.

This clonotype appeared a few times. The chain carries TRBV28 and TRBJ1-2; TRBD1 might be the D (5 bases). There are 15 residues in the CDR3. Trimming removed 3 bases from V and 4 bases from J, with 15 bases in between. In germline, CDR1 is MDHEN, CDR2 SYDVKM. DNA of the CDR3: TGTGCCAGCAGTTTCTTTCCAGCCCAGGGCTATGGCTACACCTTC. Encoded protein: CASSFFPAQGYGYTF.

This clonotype was seen more than once but under ten times. The gene calls are TRBV28 and TRBJ2-3; no clear D. This CDR3 has 13 amino acids. The germline gives CDR1 MDHEN, CDR2 SYDVKM. Trimming removed 4 bases at V and 4 bases at J, with 9 bases between. In DNA form, the CDR3 reads TGTGCCAGCAGTTCAACCAGTCCAGATACGCAGTATTTT. Translation: CASSSTSPDTQYF.

This clonotype was detected only a few times. The chain is built from TRBV5-1 and TRBJ2-2; D not resolved. Looked up from germline, CDR1 is SGHRS and CDR2 is YFSETQ. This CDR3 is built from 15 residues. V was clipped by 1 base and J by 2 bases, with 9 bases between them. The CDR3 bases are TGCGCCAGCAGCTTGACTCCAACTAACACCGGGGAGCTGTTTTTT. It is translated as CASSLTPTNTGELFF.

This clonotype was detected only a few times. The chain is built from TRBV6-4 and TRBJ2-5, with 7 nucleotides matching TRBD2. CDR1 MRHNA and CDR2 SNTAGT come from the germline V gene. The CDR3 is 15 residues long. The trim removed 6 bases at V and 4 bases at J, leaving 11 bases unmatched. The CDR3 protein is CASSPTSRMGETQYF. In DNA, the CDR3 is TGTGCCAGCAGCCCGACTAGCAGGATGGGAGAGACCCAGTACTTC.

In its sample, this clonotype was seen a few times. This chain joins TRBV7-9 and TRBJ1-5; D not resolved. V lost 7 bases to trimming and J lost 5 bases, with 12 bases between them. The CDR3 is 13 residues long. Germline V gene lookup returns CDR1 SEHNR and CDR2 FQNEAQ (reference sequence). Written as DNA, the CDR3 is TGTGCCAGCACCCGAGGAGTATATCAGCCCCAGCATTTT. The encoded protein is CASTRGVYQPQHF.

This clonotype was seen more than once but under ten times. The chain recombines TRBV7-8 with TRBJ2-7; D gene unclear. This CDR3 region has 15 residues. Trimming cost V 1 base and J 0 bases, with 10 bases left between them. CDR1 is SGHVS, CDR2 FQNEAQ, per germline. This chain's CDR3 is CASSLDAGFSYEQYF. The DNA of the CDR3 is TGTGCCAGCAGCTTAGACGCCGGGTTCTCCTACGAGCAGTACTTC.

This clonotype has ten or more counts. V and J are TRBV5-1 and TRBJ2-1; D unclear. Germline CDR1 SGHRS, CDR2 YFSETQ. V was shortened by 1 base and J by 8 bases, with 13 bases between the two germline ends. The CDR3 totals 14 residues. CDR3 protein: CASSLLAGVDEQFF. CDR3 coding DNA: TGCGCCAGCAGCTTGCTGGCAGGAGTCGATGAGCAGTTCTTC.

This clonotype was counted a single time. V is TRBV28 and J is TRBJ2-5, with D maybe TRBD1 (7 bases). The CDR3 is 17 residues long. V gave up 5 bases and J gave up 5 bases, with 24 bases separating them. Germline V gene data show CDR1 as MDHEN and CDR2 as SYDVKM. The CDR3 spells CASSNWRGTGDYETQYF. The DNA for the CDR3 is TGTGCCAGCAGTAACTGGAGGGGAACAGGGGATTACGAGACCCAGTACTTC.

This rearrangement joins TRBV28 to TRBJ2-1; maybe TRBD2 (5 bases). Germline CDR1 is MDHEN and CDR2 is SYDVKM. The CDR3 totals 14 residues. Deletions cut 7 bases from V and 5 bases from J, with 15 bases between. In DNA, the CDR3 is TGTGCCAGCACAGGTCTAGCAGAACACAATGAGCAGTTCTTC. It is translated as CASTGLAEHNEQFF.

This clonotype was seen a few times. The CDR3 nucleotides are TGTGCCAGCAGTGCCCGGGACAGTGAAGCTTTCTTT. Its translation is CASSARDSEAFF. The chain carries TRBV27 and TRBJ1-1, with TRBD1 matching over 7 bases. Per the germline V gene, CDR1 is MNHEY and CDR2 is SMNVEV (reference sequence). V lost 5 bases and J lost 7; bases outside the gene matches: 4. There are 12 residues in the CDR3.

This clonotype was recorded at least ten times. V usage is TRBV5-1 and J usage is TRBJ2-1; 10 nucleotides align to TRBD2. Germline assignment: CDR1 SGHRS and CDR2 YFSETQ. The CDR3 totals 15 residues. V lost 4 bases to trimming and J lost 4 bases; unmatched junction nucleotides: 5. CDR3 coding DNA: TGCGCCAGCAGCCGGCTAGCGGGAGAATACAATGAGCAGTTCTTC. It codes for CASSRLAGEYNEQFF.

The chain links TRBV5-1 to TRBJ1-1; no firm D call. The CDR3 spans 14 residues. Trimming shortened V by 1 base and J by 0 bases, and 7 bases separated the two germline ends. CDR1 SGHRS and CDR2 YFSETQ come from the germline V gene. In nucleotides, the CDR3 is TGCGCCAGCAGCTTGTACCCGATGAACACTGAAGCTTTCTTT. Its translation is CASSLYPMNTEAFF.

The rearrangement uses TRBV5-4 and TRBJ2-1, with a possible D match to TRBD1 (6 bases). Deletions cut 3 bases from V and 0 bases from J, with 22 bases between. The CDR3 consists of 19 residues. The germline CDR1 and CDR2 sequences are SGHNT and YYREEE (reference sequence). DNA for the CDR3: TGTGCCAGCAGCTATCTTCATAGACAGGCCCTTAGCTCCTACAATGAGCAGTTCTTC. It yields the protein CASSYLHRQALSSYNEQFF.

This clonotype has just a few counts. The chain has TRBV5-1 and TRBJ2-1; D remains ambiguous. Germline-derived CDR1 and CDR2 are SGHRS and YFSETQ. The CDR3 loop spans 15 amino acids. V was shortened by 0 bases and J by 7 bases, with 14 bases between the two germline ends. CDR3 DNA: TGCGCCAGCAGCTTGGTGACTTACTCTAGAAATGAGCAGTTCTTC. Protein: CASSLVTYSRNEQFF.

V gene TRBV27 combines with J gene TRBJ2-3, with 7 bases identical to TRBD2. The CDR3 totals 16 residues. Per germline, CDR1 MNHEY and CDR2 SMNVEV (reference sequence). Germline trimming cut 6 bases from V and 4 bases from J; bases unmatched to any gene: 13. The CDR3 spells CASSLLGGVVADTQYF. CDR3 DNA: TGTGCCAGCAGCCTCCTTGGGGGGGTGGTGGCAGATACGCAGTATTTT.

This clonotype was seen only a few times. The chain has TRBV29-1 and TRBJ2-1; D is possibly TRBD1 (6 bases). The germline V gene encodes CDR1 SQVTM and CDR2 ANQGSEA. The CDR3 runs 14 residues. Trimming removed 8 bases from V and 9 bases from J, with 23 bases in between. The CDR3 DNA reads as TGCAGCCTCACTCGAGGCAGGGGCGTATCTGAGCAGTTCTTC. The encoded protein is CSLTRGRGVSEQFF.

This clonotype appeared a few times. J is TRBJ1-4 and V is TRBV7-2; no firm D call. CDR3 length: 13 residues. Germline-derived CDR1 and CDR2 are SGHTA and FQGNSA. Trimming removed 5 bases at V and 5 bases at J, with 9 bases between. This chain's CDR3 is CASSRGLNEKLFF. For the CDR3, the DNA is TGTGCCAGCAGCCGAGGCCTCAATGAAAAACTGTTTTTT.

The rearrangement uses TRBV7-2 and TRBJ2-2; 8 positions match TRBD2. V shed 1 base and J 4 bases; nucleotides not matched to a gene: 2. Germline V gene sequence: CDR1 SGHTA, CDR2 FQGNSA. This CDR3 is 15 amino acids long. The CDR3: CASSLGGRITGELFF. The CDR3 DNA reads TGTGCCAGCAGCTTAGGCGGGAGGATCACCGGGGAGCTGTTTTTT.

Written as DNA, the CDR3 is TGTGCCAGCAGTTTAGCAGGGATGGCTTCACCCCTCCACTTT. Encoded protein: CASSLAGMASPLHF. This chain connects TRBV28 to TRBJ1-6, with a possible D match to TRBD1 (5 bases). Trimming pared 2 bases from V and 9 bases from J, leaving 11 bases between. CDR1 is MDHEN and CDR2 is SYDVKM in the germline V gene. CDR3 length: 14 residues.

The genes are TRBV10-3 and TRBJ1-2, with 7 bases that match TRBD1. This CDR3 comprises 17 residues. J was trimmed by 4 bases and V by 4 bases; bases with no gene match: 15. CDR1 is ENHRY, CDR2 SYGVKD, per germline. In nucleotides, the CDR3 is TGTGCCATCAGTGCACAGGGGCCCGGAACTACCGTCTATGGCTACACCTTC. Amino acid sequence: CAISAQGPGTTVYGYTF.

The chain couples TRBV20-1 to TRBJ1-1, with TRBD1 matching over 8 bases. The CDR3 consists of 18 residues. The germline CDR1 and CDR2 sequences are DFQATT and SNEGSKA (reference sequence). V shed 3 bases, J shed 1 base, and the junction held 16 bases outside the gene matches. This CDR3 is CSASLGQGPLWRNTEAFF. In DNA, the CDR3 is TGCAGTGCTAGTCTTGGACAGGGTCCATTATGGAGGAACACTGAAGCTTTCTTT.

This clonotype was detected once. The chain joins TRBV12-3 or TRBV12-4 to TRBJ2-3; TRBD2 matches 11 bases. CDR3 length equals 15 residues. Trimming at V came to 8 bases and at J to 1 base, leaving 5 bases not matched to a gene. The CDR3 loop reads CASRTTSGGTDTQYF. CDR3 DNA: TGTGCCAGCCGAACGACTAGCGGGGGCACAGATACGCAGTATTTT.

This clonotype appeared a few times. Sequence at one end of the junction differs from germline and may be a read error. The CDR3 reads CSARLSSDEQYF. The CDR3 DNA reads TGCAGTGCTAGATTAAGCTCCGACGAGCAGTACTTC. V usage is TRBV20-1 and J usage is TRBJ2-7; D unresolved. Germline lookup yields CDR1 DFQATT and CDR2 SNEGSKA (reference sequence). There are 12 residues in the CDR3.